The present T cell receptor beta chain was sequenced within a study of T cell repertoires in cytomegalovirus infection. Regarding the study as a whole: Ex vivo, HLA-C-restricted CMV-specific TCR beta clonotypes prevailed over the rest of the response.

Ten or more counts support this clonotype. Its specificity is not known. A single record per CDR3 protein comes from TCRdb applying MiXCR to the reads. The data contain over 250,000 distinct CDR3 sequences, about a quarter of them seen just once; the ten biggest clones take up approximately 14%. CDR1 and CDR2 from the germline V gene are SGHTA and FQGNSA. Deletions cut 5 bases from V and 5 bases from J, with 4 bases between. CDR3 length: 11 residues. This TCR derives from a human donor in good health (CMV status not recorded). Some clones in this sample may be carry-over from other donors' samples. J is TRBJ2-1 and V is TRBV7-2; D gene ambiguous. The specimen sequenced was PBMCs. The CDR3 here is CASSPDNEQFF. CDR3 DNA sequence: TGTGCCAGCAGCCCGGACAATGAGCAGTTCTTC.